These 14 T cell receptor beta chains originate from one sample sequenced in a study of shared clonotypes between healthy human individuals (dated by TCRdb to between 2020 and 2021). Library preparation employed the immunoSEQ multiplex PCR assay. TCRdb carries this immuneACCESS record with in-frame sequences only. Its versions omit some clonotypes, under half of them owing to an unresolved V gene in the studies checked, with the rest unexplained. In all, the sample holds some 2,000,000 clones, and 85% to 95% of those were seen once. The ten most abundant clones make up roughly 0.13% of the sample. The specimen was naive CD4+ T cells sorted from blood. Reading the label with the study, this specimen's cell subset or site is: CD45RA+ positively selected. The source of these receptors is a man aged 18 to 30 in good health.

This sequence joins TRBV9 and TRBJ2-3, with TRBD1 identical over 9 bases. Trimming at V came to 4 bases and at J to 10 bases, leaving 10 bases not matched to a gene. Germline CDR1 and CDR2: SGDLS and YYNGEE. The CDR3 loop spans 14 amino acids. CDR3 sequence (DNA): TGTGCCAGCAGCAATACAGGGGGCATCGATGCGCAGTATTTT. Translation: CASSNTGGIDAQYF.

The V and J genes are TRBV9 and TRBJ1-2; D possibly corresponds to TRBD1 (5 bases). The V and J ends lost 5 bases and 3 bases respectively, with 11 bases between them. CDR3 length: 13 amino acids. The V gene's germline CDR1 is SGDLS and CDR2 YYNGEE. CDR3 coding DNA: TGTGCCAGCAGGGGAAGGGGCGACTATGGCTACACCTTC. This gives the protein CASRGRGDYGYTF.

DNA for the CDR3: TGTGCCAGCAGCTCCGGGACGGATCGTGGCTACACCTTC. This translates into CASSSGTDRGYTF. J is TRBJ1-2 and V is TRBV7-9, with TRBD1 as a possible D gene (5 bases). V lost 4 bases and J lost 7, with 13 bases in between. The CDR3 has 13 amino acids. CDR1 and CDR2 from the germline V gene are SEHNR and FQNEAQ (reference sequence).

The chain's CDR3 is CSVGGTGVTYGGYTF. DNA of the CDR3: TGCAGCGTTGGGGGGACAGGGGTCACGTATGGTGGCTACACCTTC. The J gene is TRBJ1-2, the V gene TRBV29-1; 10 nucleotides match TRBD1. J gave up 7 bases and V 4 bases, and 12 bases lay outside the gene matches. The CDR3 has 15 amino acids. The germline CDR1 and CDR2 sequences are SQVTM and ANQGSEA.

The chain employs TRBV7-2 and TRBJ2-2, with a possible D match to TRBD1 (5 bases). The CDR3 extends over 14 amino acids. The germline V and J ends were trimmed by 5 bases and 5 bases, with 12 bases remaining between them. The germline CDR1 and CDR2 sequences are SGHTA and FQGNSA. This chain's CDR3 is CASSPQQGTGELFF. CDR3 nucleotide sequence: TGTGCCAGCAGCCCCCAGCAGGGTACCGGGGAGCTGTTTTTT. The whole variable domain, remainder taken from reference TRBV7-2 and TRBJ2-2, is GAGVSQSPSNKVTEKGKDVELRCDPISGHTALYWYRQSLGQGLEFLIYFQGNSAPDKSGLPSDRFSAERTGGSVSTLTIQRTQQEDSAVYLCASSPQQGTGELFFGEGSRLTVL.

The gene calls are TRBV28 and TRBJ2-3; 7 bases align to TRBD1. Trimming removed 5 bases from V and 1 base from J; junction bases left unmatched: 3. The CDR3 runs 14 residues. Germline CDR1 reads MDHEN; CDR2 reads SYDVKM. The CDR3 loop reads CASSRQGGTDTQYF. The CDR3 nucleotides read TGTGCCAGCAGTAGACAGGGAGGCACAGATACGCAGTATTTT. Full variable domain (missing parts from reference TRBV28 and TRBJ2-3): DVKVTQSSRYLVKRTGEKVFLECVQDMDHENMFWYRQDPGLGLRLIYFSYDVKMKEKGDIPEGYSVSREKKERFSLILESASTNQTSMYLCASSRQGGTDTQYFGPGTRLTVL.

CDR3 bases: TGTGCCTGGAGGGGGCCCGTGAACACTGAAGCTTTCTTT. It translates to CAWRGPVNTEAFF. The chain joins TRBV30 to TRBJ1-1; weak D call: TRBD1 (5 bases). The CDR3 contains 13 residues. CDR1 GTSNPN and CDR2 SVGIG come from the germline V gene (reference sequence). V lost 3 bases and J 0 bases, leaving 8 bases between the germline ends.

This clone was seen just once. The gene calls are TRBV4-3 and TRBJ2-7; a weak D match, TRBD2 (5 bases). The CDR3 is made up of 15 amino acids. With 4 bases removed from V and 0 bases from J, the gap between germline ends came to 13 bases. The germline V gene encodes CDR1 LGHNA and CDR2 YSLEER. CDR3 nucleotide sequence: TGCGCCAGCAGCCTTGGGGAGCGTAGCTCCTACGAGCAGTACTTC. Residues: CASSLGERSSYEQYF.

The chain is built from TRBV5-6 and TRBJ2-2; the match to TRBD1 covers 9 bases. Germline V lookup: CDR1 SGHDT, CDR2 YYEEEE. Trimming removed 4 bases from V and 7 bases from J; junction bases left unmatched: 8. This CDR3 has 15 residues. CDR3 amino acids: CASSGDRGRDGELFF. Here the CDR3 DNA reads TGTGCCAGCAGCGGAGACAGGGGGAGGGACGGGGAGCTGTTTTTT. The complete variable domain, with remaining parts taken from reference TRBV5-6 and TRBJ2-2, reads DAGVTQSPTHLIKTRGQQVTLRCSPKSGHDTVSWYQQALGQGPQFIFQYYEEEERQRGNFPDRFSGHQFPNYSSELNVNALLLGDSALYLCASSGDRGRDGELFFGEGSRLTVL.

The V and J genes are TRBV20-1 and TRBJ1-1; 8 bases are shared with TRBD1. J was trimmed by 8 bases and V by 6 bases; bases with no gene match: 5. The CDR3 extends over 11 amino acids. CDR1 and CDR2 (germline): DFQATT, SNEGSKA (reference sequence). The CDR3 here is CSAATGVEAFF. CDR3 in DNA: TGCAGTGCCGCGACAGGGGTCGAAGCTTTCTTT.

The chain uses TRBV6-5 and TRBJ2-7; 9 positions agree with TRBD1. The germline CDR1 and CDR2 sequences are MNHEY and SVGAGI. With 0 bases clipped from V and 3 bases from J, the junction kept 3 bases outside the gene matches. The CDR3 extends over 15 amino acids. The CDR3 loop reads CASSYSLGQGYEQYF. The CDR3 DNA is TGTGCCAGCAGTTACTCGCTGGGACAGGGCTACGAGCAGTACTTC.

CDR3 residues: CASSPLWGTDTQYF. Here the CDR3 DNA reads TGTGCCAGCTCACCACTTTGGGGTACAGATACGCAGTATTTT. This sequence joins TRBV18 and TRBJ2-3; no reliable D call. The CDR3 sequence is 14 residues long. The germline V gene has CDR1 KGHSH and CDR2 LQKENI. Trimming took 1 base from V and 3 from J, leaving 8 bases between them.

The chain recombines TRBV5-4 with TRBJ1-6; 8 nucleotides agree with TRBD1. This CDR3 has 14 residues. CDR1 and CDR2 from the germline V gene are SGHNT and YYREEE (reference sequence). The junction had 2 bases not matched to a gene; V was cut back by 4 bases and J by 5 bases. CDR3 bases: TGTGCCAGCAGCCGACAGGGGAATAATTCACCCCTCCACTTT. It is translated as CASSRQGNNSPLHF.

The table lists this clone with a count of one. V gene TRBV5-4 combines with J gene TRBJ2-4; TRBD1 matches at 10 bases. V was pared by 4 bases and J by 2 bases, with 6 bases of the junction left unmatched. The CDR3 runs 16 residues. Germline CDR1 is SGHNT and CDR2 is YYREEE (reference sequence). CDR3 DNA: TGTGCCAGCAGCAATGACAGGGGGCTTACCAAAAACATTCAGTACTTC. Protein: CASSNDRGLTKNIQYF.